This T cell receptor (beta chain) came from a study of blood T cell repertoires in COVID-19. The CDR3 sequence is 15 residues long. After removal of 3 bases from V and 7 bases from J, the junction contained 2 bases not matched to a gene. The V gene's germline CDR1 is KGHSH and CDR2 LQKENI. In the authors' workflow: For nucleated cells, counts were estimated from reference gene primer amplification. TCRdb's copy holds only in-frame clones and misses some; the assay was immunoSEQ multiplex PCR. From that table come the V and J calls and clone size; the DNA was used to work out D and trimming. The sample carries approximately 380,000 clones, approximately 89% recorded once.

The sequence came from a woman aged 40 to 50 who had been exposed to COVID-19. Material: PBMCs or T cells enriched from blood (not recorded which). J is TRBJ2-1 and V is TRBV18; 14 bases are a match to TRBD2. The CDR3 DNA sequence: TGTGCCAGCTCACCGACTAGCGGGAGGGTTAATGAGCAGTTCTTC. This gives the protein CASSPTSGRVNEQFF.